This entry lists 21 T cell receptor beta chains sequenced from one sample in a study of T cell changes during pregnancy in multiple sclerosis. The data were produced by immunoSEQ multiplex PCR, yet TCRdb's version contains in-frame clones alone and is incomplete. The sample yields over 100,000 clones, around nine tenths seen once. This specimen was peripheral blood, taken in the third trimester of pregnancy. These receptors were taken from a female donor with multiple sclerosis, enrolled in a pregnancy study.

The rearrangement uses TRBV30 and TRBJ1-2; tentatively, D is TRBD1 (5 bases). The CDR3 runs to 12 residues. With 3 bases removed from V and 7 bases from J, the gap between germline ends came to 12 bases. CDR1 is GTSNPN and CDR2 is SVGIG in the germline V gene (reference sequence). CDR3 amino acids: CAWSVGEVGYTF. Here the CDR3 DNA reads TGTGCCTGGAGCGTAGGGGAAGTTGGCTACACCTTC.

This clone was detected only a few times. The chain joins TRBV19 to TRBJ1-1, with TRBD1 as a possible D gene (5 bases). CDR3 size: 14 residues. Trimming removed 5 bases at V and 1 base at J, with 11 bases between. Per germline, CDR1 LNHDA and CDR2 SQIVND (reference sequence). CDR3 protein: CASSGAGGNTEAFF. In DNA form, the CDR3 reads TGTGCCAGTAGTGGGGCCGGGGGGAACACTGAAGCTTTCTTT.

This chain joins TRBV19 and TRBJ1-2; D perhaps matches TRBD1 (5 bases). V was shortened by 2 bases and J by 4 bases, with 8 bases between the two germline ends. CDR1 is LNHDA, CDR2 SQIVND, per germline (reference sequence). The CDR3 is 13 residues long. CDR3: CASSIQGTYGYTF. The CDR3 bases are TGTGCCAGTAGTATACAGGGTACCTATGGCTACACCTTC. The variable domain in full, completed from reference TRBV19 and TRBJ1-2, reads DGGITQSPKYLFRKEGQNVTLSCEQNLNHDAMYWYRQDPGQGLRLIYYSQIVNDFQKGDIAEGYSVSREKKESFPLTVTSAQKNPTAFYLCASSIQGTYGYTFGSGTRLTVV.

The chain links TRBV19 to TRBJ1-4, with 7 bases aligning to TRBD1. This CDR3 is built from 16 residues. The germline V gene encodes CDR1 LNHDA and CDR2 SQIVND (reference sequence). J was trimmed by 5 bases and V by 8 bases; bases with no gene match: 14. The CDR3 is CASRSIGAGGNEKLFF. Written as DNA, the CDR3 is TGTGCCAGTCGCTCCATAGGGGCAGGGGGAAATGAAAAACTGTTTTTT.

The CDR3 bases are TGTGCCAGCTCACTAGACTCCTATGGCTACACCTTC. Translation gives CASSLDSYGYTF. The chain recombines TRBV18 with TRBJ1-2, with D uncertain. The CDR3 spans 12 residues. The V gene's germline CDR1 is KGHSH and CDR2 LQKENI. Trimming removed 4 bases at V and 4 bases at J, with 7 bases between.

The chain joins TRBV29-1 to TRBJ2-1; D perhaps matches TRBD1 (5 bases). V was shortened by 7 bases and J by 2 bases, with 12 bases between the two germline ends. CDR3 length equals 13 residues. In germline, CDR1 is SQVTM, CDR2 ANQGSEA. CDR3 DNA sequence: TGCAGCGGTGCAGGGCTTACCTACAATGAGCAGTTCTTC. Translating it yields CSGAGLTYNEQFF.

CDR3 residues: CASSYGAAGGYTF. DNA for the CDR3: TGTGCCAGCAGTTACGGAGCGGCGGGTGGCTACACCTTC. The V and J genes are TRBV6-6 and TRBJ1-2, with D unclear. Germline CDR1 MNHNY, CDR2 SVGAGI (reference sequence). CDR3 length: 13 residues. V was cut by 2 bases and J by 7 bases, with 11 bases left in between.

The chain couples TRBV27 to TRBJ2-3; 9 nucleotides align to TRBD2. This CDR3 comprises 16 residues. The V gene's germline CDR1 is MNHEY and CDR2 SMNVEV (reference sequence). Trimming at V came to 6 bases and at J to 2 bases, leaving 9 bases not matched to a gene. The CDR3 DNA reads TGTGCCAGCAGCCCAACCGGGACTAGCTACACAGATACGCAGTATTTT. Translation: CASSPTGTSYTDTQYF.

The chain links TRBV18 to TRBJ1-3, with a possible D match to TRBD1 (6 bases). CDR3 length: 15 amino acids. Germline assignment: CDR1 KGHSH and CDR2 LQKENI. V lost 3 bases to trimming and J lost 1 base, with 10 bases between them. CDR3 region: CASSPNTGSGNTIYF. The CDR3 bases are TGTGCCAGCTCACCGAACACAGGGTCTGGAAACACCATATATTTT.

CDR3 amino acids: CASKWVGTMNTEAFF. Here the CDR3 DNA reads TGCGCCAGCAAATGGGTCGGGACAATGAACACTGAAGCTTTCTTT. The rearrangement uses TRBV5-1 and TRBJ1-1; tentatively, D is TRBD1 (6 bases). The CDR3 contains 15 residues. Deletions cut 6 bases from V and 0 bases from J, with 15 bases between. Germline V gene sequence: CDR1 SGHRS, CDR2 YFSETQ.

At least ten counts were recorded for this clone. This chain connects TRBV6-5 to TRBJ2-7; the match to TRBD2 covers 7 bases. In germline, CDR1 is MNHEY, CDR2 SVGAGI. The V and J ends lost 5 bases and 5 bases, in that order; junction bases with no gene match: 9. This CDR3 spans 14 amino acids. In nucleotides, the CDR3 is TGTGCCAGCAGTCCAACGGGACTATCCCACGAGCAGTACTTC. Translating it yields CASSPTGLSHEQYF.

This clone was detected once. The chain links TRBV10-1 to TRBJ2-3, with 10 positions matching TRBD2. J gave up 4 bases and V 0 bases, and 4 bases lay outside the gene matches. There are 16 residues in the CDR3. The germline V gene encodes CDR1 WNHNN and CDR2 SYGVQD (reference sequence). CDR3 region: CASSESSGRASDTQYF. The CDR3 coding sequence is TGCGCCAGCAGTGAGTCAAGCGGGAGGGCCTCAGATACGCAGTATTTT.

V usage is TRBV7-6 and J usage is TRBJ2-1; 9 nucleotides line up with TRBD1. The J segment lost 5 bases and the V segment lost 5 bases, leaving 7 bases of the junction unmatched. The germline V gene encodes CDR1 SGHVS and CDR2 FNYEAQ. This CDR3 has 15 amino acids. CDR3 protein: CASSPHRGPHNEQFF. The CDR3 nucleotides read TGTGCCAGCAGCCCCCACAGGGGGCCCCACAATGAGCAGTTCTTC.

J is TRBJ1-1 and V is TRBV28, with TRBD1 identical over 7 bases. Trimming took 5 bases from V and 0 from J; bases not matched to a gene: 0. The CDR3 runs 13 residues. Germline V gives CDR1 MDHEN, CDR2 SYDVKM. The DNA of the CDR3 is TGTGCCAGCAGTGGACAGGTGAACACTGAAGCTTTCTTT. Protein product: CASSGQVNTEAFF.

This clone was observed a single time. V gene TRBV2 combines with J gene TRBJ1-5; maybe TRBD1 (5 bases). The CDR3 has 13 residues. V was trimmed by 3 bases and J by 2 bases, leaving 5 bases between them. CDR1 is SNHLY and CDR2 is FYNNEI in the germline V gene. This CDR3 is CASSDRGNQPQHF. Written as DNA, the CDR3 is TGTGCCAGCAGTGACAGGGGCAATCAGCCCCAGCATTTT.

This chain uses TRBV5-4 with TRBJ2-2; no reliable D call. Germline V gives CDR1 SGHNT, CDR2 YYREEE (reference sequence). The CDR3 consists of 15 residues. V was pared by 1 base and J by 1 base, with 8 bases between. CDR3 in amino acids: CASSLFARNTGELFF. In nucleotides, the CDR3 is TGTGCCAGCAGCTTGTTTGCGAGGAACACCGGGGAGCTGTTTTTT.

This clone appeared a single time. The J gene is TRBJ1-3, the V gene TRBV30; D uncertain. CDR3 length equals 14 residues. Trimming stripped 0 bases from V and 4 bases from J, with 10 bases between. Germline loops: CDR1 GTSNPN, CDR2 SVGIG (reference sequence). CDR3 amino acids: CAWSVGGYGNTIYF. In DNA, the CDR3 is TGTGCCTGGAGTGTGGGAGGGTACGGAAACACCATATATTTT.

The chain recombines TRBV14 with TRBJ1-1; unclear D gene. The V and J ends lost 4 bases and 6 bases respectively, with 9 bases between them. There are 12 residues in the CDR3. In germline, CDR1 is SGHDN, CDR2 FVKESK. The CDR3 sequence: CASSREGSEAFF. In nucleotides, the CDR3 is TGTGCCAGCAGCCGGGAGGGTTCTGAAGCTTTCTTT.

The chain has TRBV5-1 and TRBJ1-6, with 10 bases matching TRBD1. Germline V gene data show CDR1 as SGHRS and CDR2 as YFSETQ. The CDR3 runs to 16 residues. V was clipped by 3 bases and J by 5 bases; unmatched bases: 5. CDR3 DNA sequence: TGCGCCAGCAGCTCGGGACAGGGGACACATAATTCACCCCTCCACTTT. Translated, it gives CASSSGQGTHNSPLHF.

The V gene is TRBV4-1, the J gene TRBJ2-7, with TRBD1 identical over 7 bases. Losses at the gene ends were 0 bases for V and 3 bases for J; bases not matched to a gene: 8. Germline V CDR1 and CDR2: MGHRA, YSYEKL. CDR3 length: 16 residues. The CDR3 sequence: CASSQDGTGVFYEQYF. As DNA, the CDR3 is TGCGCCAGCAGCCAAGACGGTACAGGGGTTTTCTACGAGCAGTACTTC.

The chain is built from TRBV5-1 and TRBJ2-2, with D tentatively TRBD2 (6 bases). The CDR3 covers 14 residues. CDR1 is SGHRS, CDR2 YFSETQ, per germline. The CDR3 region is CASSPGVGAGELFF. The CDR3 DNA follows: TGCGCGTCCAGCCCGGGGGTAGGCGCCGGGGAGCTGTTTTTT.